What follows are 17 T cell receptor beta chains derived from one specimen sequenced in a study of blood T cell repertoires in COVID-19. Repertoires were generated with immunoSEQ multiplex PCR, while TCRdb's copy carries only in-frame clones and drops some. The sample carries roughly 100,000 clones, 80% to 90% recorded once. Material: peripheral blood. The receptors were sampled from a woman aged 55-70 years with acute or convalescent COVID-19.

The chain links TRBV19 to TRBJ1-3; tentatively, D is TRBD1 (5 bases). V shed 2 bases and J shed 4 bases, with 12 bases lying between them. The CDR3 extends over 15 amino acids. Germline lookup yields CDR1 LNHDA and CDR2 SQIVND (reference sequence). CDR3 protein: CASSIQGSQGNTIYF. The CDR3 bases are TGTGCCAGTAGTATACAGGGCTCGCAGGGAAACACCATATATTTT.

CDR3: CASSYSSGGELFF. The DNA for the CDR3 is TGTGCCAGCAGCTACAGTTCAGGGGGGGAGCTGTTTTTT. The J gene is TRBJ2-2, the V gene TRBV7-8, with D maybe TRBD1 (5 bases). Between the trimmed V and J ends, which lost 4 bases and 8 bases, there was a span of 11 bases. CDR3 length equals 13 residues. The germline V gene has CDR1 SGHVS and CDR2 FQNEAQ. Using reference TRBV7-8 and TRBJ2-2 for the parts outside the CDR3, the full variable domain is GAGVSQSPRYKVAKRGQDVALRCDPISGHVSLFWYQQALGQGPEFLTYFQNEAQLDKSGLPSDRFFAERPEGSVSTLKIQRTQQEDSAVYLCASSYSSGGELFFGEGSRLTVL.

The chain combines TRBV30 with TRBJ1-2; D possibly corresponds to TRBD1 (5 bases). CDR1 is GTSNPN and CDR2 is SVGIG in the germline V gene (reference sequence). V lost 3 bases to trimming and J lost 8 bases, with 19 bases between them. This CDR3 is 14 amino acids long. The CDR3: CAWSFLGGVGGYTF. DNA of the CDR3: TGTGCCTGGAGCTTCCTCGGGGGAGTAGGGGGCTACACCTTC.

The J gene is TRBJ2-7, the V gene TRBV12-3 or TRBV12-4; D might be TRBD2 (5 bases). This CDR3 is built from 13 residues. The V and J ends lost 0 bases and 4 bases respectively, with 7 bases between them. CDR3 sequence (DNA): TGTGCCAGCAGTTTAGCAAGAGGGTACGAGCAGTACTTC. It encodes CASSLARGYEQYF.

The chain joins TRBV5-1 to TRBJ2-2; 7 bases match TRBD1. V shed 4 bases and J 7 bases; nucleotides not matched to a gene: 4. CDR1 SGHRS and CDR2 YFSETQ come from the germline V gene. This CDR3 is 13 amino acids long. CDR3 protein: CASSPGQDGELFF. CDR3 DNA sequence: TGCGCCAGCAGCCCAGGACAGGACGGGGAGCTGTTTTTT.

The CDR3 region has the DNA TGTGCCAGCAGCTTGTCGGGACAGATCTATGGCTACACCTTC. As protein: CASSLSGQIYGYTF. V gene TRBV5-6 combines with J gene TRBJ1-2; TRBD1 agrees at 7 bases. This CDR3 is built from 14 residues. Germline assignment: CDR1 SGHDT and CDR2 YYEEEE. V shed 1 base, J shed 4 bases, and the junction held 4 bases outside the gene matches.

The rearrangement links TRBV19 to TRBJ2-7; tentatively, D is TRBD2 (6 bases). The V end lost 2 bases, the J end lost 7 bases, and 12 bases lay between the germline ends. Germline-derived CDR1 and CDR2 are LNHDA and SQIVND (reference sequence). There are 13 residues in the CDR3. In nucleotides, the CDR3 is TGTGCCAGTAGTATATCTCTCGGGAGTGAGCAGTACGTC. Protein sequence: CASSISLGSEQYV.

The chain links TRBV19 to TRBJ2-1, with TRBD2 matching 14 bases. Germline V gives CDR1 LNHDA, CDR2 SQIVND (reference sequence). The V and J ends lost 5 bases and 7 bases, in that order; junction bases with no gene match: 10. This CDR3 is built from 17 residues. In nucleotides, the CDR3 is TGTGCCAGTAGTGCCGAGGGACTAGCGGGAGTGGGGAATGAGCAGTTCTTC. Translation: CASSAEGLAGVGNEQFF.

This chain joins TRBV7-8 and TRBJ1-1, with D unresolved. Per the germline V gene, CDR1 is SGHVS and CDR2 is FQNEAQ. The CDR3 has 13 residues. Trimming left V 6 bases short and J 4 bases short, with 12 bases between. CDR3 in DNA: TGTGCCAGCAGGACCTTTGCGGGCACTGAAGCTTTCTTT. Amino acid sequence: CASRTFAGTEAFF.

V gene TRBV20-1 combines with J gene TRBJ2-3; D is undetermined. In germline, CDR1 is DFQATT, CDR2 SNEGSKA (reference sequence). V lost 3 bases and J 2 bases, leaving 9 bases between the germline ends. The CDR3 loop spans 13 amino acids. The CDR3 region is CSASFDSTDTQYF. In DNA form, the CDR3 reads TGCAGTGCTAGTTTCGACTCCACAGATACGCAGTATTTT.

The J gene is TRBJ1-1, the V gene TRBV18, with D unclear. The germline CDR1 and CDR2 sequences are KGHSH and LQKENI. CDR3 length: 14 amino acids. V lost 0 bases and J 8 bases, leaving 13 bases between the germline ends. The CDR3: CASSPPAGSTEAFF. The DNA for the CDR3 is TGTGCCAGCTCACCACCGGCAGGCTCAACCGAAGCTTTCTTT.

CDR3: CASSSSGTGRREAFF. In DNA, the CDR3 is TGTGCCAGCAGCTCTTCCGGGACAGGGAGACGGGAAGCTTTCTTT. The chain carries TRBV7-3 and TRBJ1-1; 9 bases agree with TRBD1. With 4 bases clipped from V and 8 bases from J, the junction kept 11 bases outside the gene matches. The CDR3 length is 15 residues. Germline CDR1 and CDR2: SGHTA and FQGTGA.

The genes are TRBV19 and TRBJ2-1, with TRBD2 matching over 14 bases. Germline V gene lookup returns CDR1 LNHDA and CDR2 SQIVND (reference sequence). The CDR3 has 14 amino acids. J gave up 7 bases and V 11 bases, and 7 bases lay outside the gene matches. This chain's CDR3 is CASTGLAGVNEQFF. DNA for the CDR3: TGTGCCTCAACGGGACTAGCGGGAGTAAATGAGCAGTTCTTC.

The genes are TRBV4-1 and TRBJ2-1; 7 positions agree with TRBD1. With 0 bases clipped from V and 8 bases from J, the junction kept 10 bases outside the gene matches. Germline V gene sequence: CDR1 MGHRA, CDR2 YSYEKL. The CDR3 has 16 residues. The DNA for the CDR3 is TGCGCCAGCAGCCAAGATTGGACAGGCGCCTCGGATGAGCAGTTCTTC. Translated: CASSQDWTGASDEQFF.

The chain joins TRBV15 to TRBJ1-5; 9 bases are shared with TRBD1. CDR3 size: 18 residues. V lost 3 bases, J lost 2 bases, and 11 bases stayed unmatched. Germline V lookup: CDR1 LNHNV, CDR2 YYDKDF (reference sequence). The CDR3 DNA follows: TGTGCCACCAGCAGCATACCGGGACAGGGCTGGGGCAATCAGCCCCAGCATTTT. It codes for CATSSIPGQGWGNQPQHF.

This sequence joins TRBV19 and TRBJ2-2, with 12 bases identical to TRBD1. Losses at the gene ends were 5 bases for V and 0 bases for J; bases not matched to a gene: 4. CDR3 length: 17 amino acids. CDR1 and CDR2 (germline): LNHDA, SQIVND (reference sequence). The CDR3 DNA is TGTGCCAGTAGTGCCGGGACAGGGGGCGCGAACACCGGGGAGCTGTTTTTT. Translating it yields CASSAGTGGANTGELFF.

This chain uses TRBV5-4 with TRBJ1-2; D possibly corresponds to TRBD1 (5 bases). The germline gives CDR1 SGHNT, CDR2 YYREEE (reference sequence). V was clipped by 2 bases and J by 0 bases, with 5 bases between them. This CDR3 is built from 13 residues. In nucleotides, the CDR3 is TGTGCCAGCAGCTTCAGGGCTAACTATGGCTACACCTTC. Amino acids: CASSFRANYGYTF.